This T cell receptor beta chain was identified in a study of blood T cell repertoires in COVID-19. Across the study: Whether acute or convalescent, the COVID-19 samples came from the United States, Italy and Spain. Sample material is recorded as cDNA or gDNA derived from T cells, B-cell-depleted T cells, or PBMCs.

V lost 5 bases and J lost 6, with 19 bases in between. Germline loops: CDR1 SGHTA, CDR2 FQGNSA. This CDR3 region has 15 residues. In the authors' methods: Amplification of reference gene primers provided the estimated nucleated cell counts. The data were produced by immunoSEQ multiplex PCR, yet TCRdb's version contains in-frame clones alone and is incomplete. For V, J and clone size, that table is used; D and trimming come from the DNA. The sample has 87,000 or so clones, about 90% seen once; the top ten hold 7% to 8%. This clone has a single count. The chain is built from TRBV7-2 and TRBJ1-2; TRBD1 is a possible D gene (6 bases). The sequence derives from a human donor with acute or convalescent COVID-19. The donor label of this sample is uncertain. Source material: peripheral blood. CDR3 sequence: CASSLRDTAIDGYTF. The DNA of the CDR3 is TGTGCCAGCAGCCTCCGGGACACGGCGATTGATGGCTACACCTTC. Full variable domain (outside the CDR3, taken from reference TRBV7-2 and TRBJ1-2): GAGVSQSPSNKVTEKGKDVELRCDPISGHTALYWYRQSLGQGLEFLIYFQGNSAPDKSGLPSDRFSAERTGGSVSTLTIQRTQQEDSAVYLCASSLRDTAIDGYTFGSGTRLTVV.